This T cell receptor (beta chain) was sequenced for a study of T cells expressing NK-cell markers. As for the study in general: Among eight sequenced donors, seven carried HCMV seropositivity while one was seronegative.

5'RACE template switching built TCR beta cDNA with unique molecular identifiers. TCRdb reanalyzed the 5' RACE reads, giving one entry per CDR3 protein sequence and no DNA. Recorded for this sample: some 450,000 distinct CDR3 sequences. Broader study findings: Unclear, still, was the HCMV specificity of the expanded NKG2C+ T cell clones.

With regard to this clonotype: The target antigen is unknown.

Material for sequencing was blood T cells: a sorted CD56 or NKG2C T cell subset, CD4+ or CD8+ T cells, or bulk PBMC T cells (not recorded which). The TCR comes from a woman between 18 and 69 years old in good health.

CDR3 loop: CASSAQPAGGKANVLTF. The V call is TRBV9, the J call TRBJ2-6; TCRdb's assignment of TRBD2 cannot be checked, as there is no DNA. The CDR3 totals 17 residues. CDR1 and CDR2 from the germline V gene are SGDLS and YYNGEE. Full variable domain (remainder filled in from reference TRBV9 and TRBJ2-6): DSGVTQTPKHLITATGQRVTLRCSPRSGDLSVYWYQQSLDQGLQFLIQYYNGEERAKGNILERFSAQQFPDLHSELNLSSLELGDSALYFCASSAQPAGGKANVLTFGAGSRLTVL.